This TCR beta chain was observed in a study of CD8+ T cells in alopecia areata. Remarks on this clone: Its antigen is currently unknown.

Following extraction, RNA underwent reverse transcription to cDNA, which served as the sequencing template. Only in-frame clones appear in the TCRdb table, and some are missing; sequencing was by immunoSEQ multiplex PCR. The repertoire has about 130,000 clones, 45% to 65% of them found once; the top ten carry less than 5.5%. Whole-study results and caveats: Scalp lesions, especially in alopecia totalis/universalis, had higher clonality than normal scalp.

Peripheral blood samples and lesional scalp punch biopsies were obtained from alopecia areata patients. This CDR3 is 15 amino acids long. Trimming took off 0 bases at V and 9 bases at J, with 15 bases between the two ends. Germline CDR1 is LGHNA and CDR2 is YSLEER. The sample in question was CD4+ T cells sorted from blood, obtained at week 0. This sequence joins TRBV4-3 and TRBJ2-1, with D unresolved. This TCR came from a human donor with alopecia areata. The CDR3 nucleotides read TGCGCCAGCAGCCAAGATTGGGCTAGAGTAACTGAGCAGTTCTTC. Translating gives CASSQDWARVTEQFF.